This passage covers 7 T cell receptor beta chains from one sample sequenced in a study of T-cell reconstitution after alpha-beta-depleted transplantation in children. A library of TCRbeta sequences, prepared with unique molecular identifiers, was generated. TCRdb reprocessed the PCR reads with MiXCR, giving one entry per CDR3 protein. The sample consists of hundreds of thousands of distinct CDR3 sequences, roughly 8.2% of them appearing once. Source: PBMCs, mostly from graft donor cells, taken 180 days after TCRalphabeta/CD19-depleted stem cell transplant. The receptors come from a male patient under 18 who had a stem cell transplant for acute lymphoblastic leukemia, so the T cells may come from the graft donor.

This clonotype was seen repeatedly, ten times or more. The rearrangement links TRBV11-2 to TRBJ1-1; D is uncertain. V lost 2 bases and J 0 bases, leaving 13 bases between the germline ends. The length of the CDR3 is 16 residues. Germline values: CDR1 SGHAT, CDR2 FQNNGV. CDR3 sequence: CASSLTPSGMNTEAFF. CDR3 DNA: TGTGCCAGCAGCTTAACCCCCTCAGGCATGAACACTGAAGCTTTCTTT.

This clonotype has ten or more counts. The chain links TRBV12-3 or TRBV12-4 to TRBJ2-1, with 10 bases identical to TRBD2. Unmatched junction bases numbered 13, after V lost 5 bases and J lost 6 bases. The CDR3 is 17 residues long. CDR3 nucleotide sequence: TGTGCCAGCAGTCTGTCTTTACTAGCGGGATTCGCCAATGAGCAGTTCTTC. Its protein product is CASSLSLLAGFANEQFF.

This clonotype was seen ten or more times. This chain connects TRBV9 to TRBJ1-2; D might be TRBD1 (5 bases). Trimming cost V 4 bases and J 2 bases, with 21 bases left between them. Germline V gene data show CDR1 as SGDLS and CDR2 as YYNGEE. This CDR3 is 17 amino acids long. DNA for the CDR3: TGTGCCAGCAGCTCCCCTTCAGACAGACTGCAGAACTATGGCTACACCTTC. This gives the protein CASSSPSDRLQNYGYTF.

This clonotype has at least ten counts. The gene calls are TRBV28 and TRBJ2-1; the D gene is possibly TRBD1 (5 bases). Germline assignment: CDR1 MDHEN and CDR2 SYDVKM. Trimming stripped 3 bases from V and 4 bases from J, with 10 bases between. The CDR3 has 14 amino acids. The CDR3 spells CASSFAGIYNEQFF. The CDR3 nucleotides read TGTGCCAGCAGTTTCGCAGGGATTTACAATGAGCAGTTCTTC.

In this sample, this clonotype turned up many times. The genes are TRBV5-1 and TRBJ2-1, with D perhaps matching TRBD1 (5 bases). The CDR3 has 15 amino acids. Germline values: CDR1 SGHRS, CDR2 YFSETQ. The V end was cut by 0 bases, the J end by 9 bases, with 16 bases between. CDR3 in amino acids: CASSLVGAPRGEQFF. The CDR3 DNA reads TGCGCCAGCAGCTTGGTAGGTGCGCCAAGGGGTGAGCAGTTCTTC.

CDR3 in DNA: TGTGCCAGCAGCCAAGGGACTAGCGGGAGCAATGAGCAGTTCTTC. The encoded protein is CASSQGTSGSNEQFF. V and J are TRBV4-2 and TRBJ2-1, with 13 bases fitting TRBD2. The CDR3 length is 15 residues. Per the germline V gene, CDR1 is LGHNA and CDR2 is YNFKEQ. The ends lost 1 base at V and 6 bases at J; junction bases unmatched: 0.

This clonotype was counted at least ten times. V is TRBV11-2 and J is TRBJ2-7; 8 bases agree with TRBD2. Trimming took 5 bases from V and 2 from J; bases not matched to a gene: 8. The CDR3 sequence is 15 residues long. CDR1 is SGHAT, CDR2 FQNNGV, per germline. The CDR3 region is CASSPGLAYAYEQYF. CDR3 coding DNA: TGTGCCAGCAGCCCCGGACTAGCATACGCCTACGAGCAGTACTTC.